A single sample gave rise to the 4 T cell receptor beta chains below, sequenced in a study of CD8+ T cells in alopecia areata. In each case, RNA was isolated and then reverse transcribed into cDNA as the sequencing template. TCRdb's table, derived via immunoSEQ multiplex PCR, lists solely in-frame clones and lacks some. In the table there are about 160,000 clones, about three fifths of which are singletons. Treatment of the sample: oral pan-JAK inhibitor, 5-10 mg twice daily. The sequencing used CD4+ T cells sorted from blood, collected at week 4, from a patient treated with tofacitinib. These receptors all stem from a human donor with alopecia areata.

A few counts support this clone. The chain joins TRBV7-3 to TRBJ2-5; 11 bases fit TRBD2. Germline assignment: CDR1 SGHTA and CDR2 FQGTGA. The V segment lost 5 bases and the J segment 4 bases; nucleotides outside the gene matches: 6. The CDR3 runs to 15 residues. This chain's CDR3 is CASSGSGGALETQYF. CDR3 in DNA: TGTGCCAGCAGCGGTAGCGGGGGGGCCCTAGAGACCCAGTACTTC.

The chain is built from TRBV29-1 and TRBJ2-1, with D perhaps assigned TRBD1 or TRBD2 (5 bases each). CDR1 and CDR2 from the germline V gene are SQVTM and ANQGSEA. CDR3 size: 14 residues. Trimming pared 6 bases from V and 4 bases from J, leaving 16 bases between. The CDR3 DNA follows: TGCAGCGTAGAGGGGCAGGGATTGTACAATGAGCAGTTCTTC. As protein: CSVEGQGLYNEQFF.

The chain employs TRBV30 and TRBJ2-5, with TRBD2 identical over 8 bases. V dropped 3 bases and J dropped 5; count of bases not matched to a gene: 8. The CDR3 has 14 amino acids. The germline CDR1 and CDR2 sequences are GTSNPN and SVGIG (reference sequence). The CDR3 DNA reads TGTGCCTGGAGGGCGGGCGGGGGGATGGAGACCCAGTACTTC. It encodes CAWRAGGGMETQYF.

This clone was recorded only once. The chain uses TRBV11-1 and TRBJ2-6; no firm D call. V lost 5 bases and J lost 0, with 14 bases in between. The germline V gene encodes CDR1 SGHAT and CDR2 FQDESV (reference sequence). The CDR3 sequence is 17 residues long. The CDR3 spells CASSDLHSISGANVLTF. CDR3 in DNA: TGTGCCAGCAGCGACCTTCATTCGATCTCTGGGGCCAACGTCCTGACTTTC.